This T cell receptor (beta chain) was identified in a study of blood T cell repertoires in COVID-19. Original data processing: Amplification from reference gene primers served as the basis for estimated nucleated cell counts. Here immunoSEQ multiplex PCR was the method, and the copy in TCRdb shows in-frame clones only, minus some. V, J and clone size derive from that table, while D and trimming were established from the DNA sequence. The sample lists hundreds of thousands of clones; around 92% were seen once. The CDR3 covers 15 residues. CDR1 is SNHLY and CDR2 is FYNNEI in the germline V gene. J gave up 0 bases and V 7 bases, and 5 bases lay outside the gene matches. The table lists this clone with a few counts.

The genes are TRBV2 and TRBJ2-1; 8 positions agree with TRBD1. Sequences were obtained from peripheral blood. The source of this sequence is a woman in her 30s with COVID-19, enrolled during active disease. The CDR3 DNA sequence: TGTGCCAGCACTAGGGACAGGAGCTCCTACAATGAGCAGTTCTTC. Translating gives CASTRDRSSYNEQFF.